The clone carrying this T cell receptor (beta chain) occurred many times. This CDR3 has 12 residues. Trimming took 4 bases from V and 5 from J, leaving 9 bases between them. Germline values: CDR1 SGHRS, CDR2 YFSETQ. This sample stems from a study of T-cell reconstitution after alpha-beta-depleted transplantation in children. Unique molecular identifiers featured in how the TCRbeta library was prepared. In TCRdb, the PCR reads were re-called with MiXCR into one record per CDR3 protein. The data hold approximately 100,000 distinct CDR3 sequences, with more than 9% observed a single time. The receptor's source is a human donor who donated a stem cell graft to a child with inherited bone marrow failure. The material was PBMCs from the stem cell graft donor, obtained from the stem cell graft. This chain links TRBV5-1 with TRBJ2-5; D unresolved. CDR3 region: CASSPSLETQYF. CDR3 coding DNA: TGCGCCAGCAGCCCGTCCCTGGAGACCCAGTACTTC.